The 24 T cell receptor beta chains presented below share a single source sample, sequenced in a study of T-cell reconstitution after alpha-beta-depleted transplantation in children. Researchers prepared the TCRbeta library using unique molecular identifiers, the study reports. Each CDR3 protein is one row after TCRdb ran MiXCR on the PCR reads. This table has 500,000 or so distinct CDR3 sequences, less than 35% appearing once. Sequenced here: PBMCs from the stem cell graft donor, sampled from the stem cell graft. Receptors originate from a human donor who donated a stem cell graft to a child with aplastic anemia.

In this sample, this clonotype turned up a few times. The CDR3 nucleotides are TGCAGTGCGGACGGGATGGCGGGGAACAATGAGCAGTTCTTC. Protein: CSADGMAGNNEQFF. The rearrangement joins TRBV20-1 to TRBJ2-1, with a tentative D call TRBD2 (6 bases). Germline CDR1 and CDR2: DFQATT and SNEGSKA (reference sequence). V shed 6 bases and J shed 5 bases, with 17 bases lying between them. The CDR3 covers 14 residues.

As DNA, the CDR3 is TGTGCCAGCAGTCCAATAGCGGGACTGGGAAATGAGCAGTTCTTC. Encoded protein: CASSPIAGLGNEQFF. The rearrangement joins TRBV12-3 or TRBV12-4 to TRBJ2-1; TRBD2 matches 8 bases. CDR3 length: 15 residues. V was clipped by 5 bases and J by 7 bases; unmatched bases: 10.

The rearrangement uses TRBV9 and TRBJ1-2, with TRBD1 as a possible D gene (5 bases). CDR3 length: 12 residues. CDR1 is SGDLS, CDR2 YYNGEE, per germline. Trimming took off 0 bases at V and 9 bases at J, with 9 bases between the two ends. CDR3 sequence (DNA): TGTGCCAGCAGCGTAGAGGGGAGACGCTACACCTTC. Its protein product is CASSVEGRRYTF. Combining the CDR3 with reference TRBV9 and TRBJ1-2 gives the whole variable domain DSGVTQTPKHLITATGQRVTLRCSPRSGDLSVYWYQQSLDQGLQFLIQYYNGEERAKGNILERFSAQQFPDLHSELNLSSLELGDSALYFCASSVEGRRYTFGSGTRLTVV.

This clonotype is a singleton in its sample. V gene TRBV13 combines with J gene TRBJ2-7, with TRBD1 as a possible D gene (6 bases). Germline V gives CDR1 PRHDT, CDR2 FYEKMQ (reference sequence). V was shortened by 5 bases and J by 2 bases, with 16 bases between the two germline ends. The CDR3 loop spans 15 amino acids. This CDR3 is CASSLGTQFPYEQYF. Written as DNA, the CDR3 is TGTGCCAGCAGCCTTGGGACACAATTCCCCTACGAGCAGTACTTC.

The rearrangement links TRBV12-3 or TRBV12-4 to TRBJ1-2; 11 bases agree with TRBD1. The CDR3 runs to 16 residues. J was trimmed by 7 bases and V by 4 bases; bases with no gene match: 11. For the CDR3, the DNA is TGTGCCAGCAGTTCTTCTCAATGGACAGGGGGCTCTGGCTACACCTTC. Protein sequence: CASSSSQWTGGSGYTF.

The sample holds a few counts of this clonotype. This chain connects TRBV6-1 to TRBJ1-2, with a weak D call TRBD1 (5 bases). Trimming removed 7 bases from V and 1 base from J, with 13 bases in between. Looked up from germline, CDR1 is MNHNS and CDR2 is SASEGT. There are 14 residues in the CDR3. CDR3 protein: CASKRGEHNYGYTF. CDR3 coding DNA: TGTGCCAGCAAAAGGGGCGAGCATAACTATGGCTACACCTTC.

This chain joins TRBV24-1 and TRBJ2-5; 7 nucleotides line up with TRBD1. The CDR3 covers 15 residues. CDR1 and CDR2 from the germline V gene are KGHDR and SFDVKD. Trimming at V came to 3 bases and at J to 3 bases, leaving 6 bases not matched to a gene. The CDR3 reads CATSDTGAGEETQYF. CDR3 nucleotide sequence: TGTGCCACCAGTGATACAGGGGCAGGGGAAGAGACCCAGTACTTC.

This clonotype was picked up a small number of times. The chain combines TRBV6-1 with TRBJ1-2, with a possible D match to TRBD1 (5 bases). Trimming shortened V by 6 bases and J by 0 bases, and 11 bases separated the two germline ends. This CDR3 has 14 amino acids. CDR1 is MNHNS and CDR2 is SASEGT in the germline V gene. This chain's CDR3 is CASSRDSSNYGYTF. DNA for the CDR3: TGTGCCAGCAGCCGAGACAGTTCTAACTATGGCTACACCTTC.

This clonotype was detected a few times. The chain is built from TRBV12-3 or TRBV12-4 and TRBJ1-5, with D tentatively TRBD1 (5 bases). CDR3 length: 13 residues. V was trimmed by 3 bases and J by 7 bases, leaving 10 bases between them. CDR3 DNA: TGTGCCAGCAGTTTCGGGGGGGAGCAGCCCCAGCATTTT. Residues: CASSFGGEQPQHF.

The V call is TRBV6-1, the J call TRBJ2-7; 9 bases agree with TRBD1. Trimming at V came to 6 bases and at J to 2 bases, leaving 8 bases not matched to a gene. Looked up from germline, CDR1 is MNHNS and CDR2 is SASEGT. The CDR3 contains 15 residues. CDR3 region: CASRRDRTGAYEQYV. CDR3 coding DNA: TGTGCCAGCAGGAGAGATCGGACAGGGGCCTACGAGCAGTACGTC.

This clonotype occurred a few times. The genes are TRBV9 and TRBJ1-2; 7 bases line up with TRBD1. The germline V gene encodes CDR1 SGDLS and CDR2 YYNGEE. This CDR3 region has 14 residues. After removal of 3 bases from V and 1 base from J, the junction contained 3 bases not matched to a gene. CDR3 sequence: CASSAGQLNYGYTF. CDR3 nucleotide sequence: TGTGCCAGCAGCGCGGGACAGCTTAACTATGGCTACACCTTC.

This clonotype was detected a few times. The CDR3 sequence is CASSLWGRNGPDTIYF. Here the CDR3 DNA reads TGTGCCAGCAGTTTATGGGGACGCAACGGTCCGGACACCATATATTTT. This chain connects TRBV28 to TRBJ1-3, with D tentatively TRBD1 (5 bases). CDR1 is MDHEN and CDR2 is SYDVKM in the germline V gene. V lost 0 bases, J lost 8 bases, and 17 bases lay in between. The CDR3 spans 16 residues.

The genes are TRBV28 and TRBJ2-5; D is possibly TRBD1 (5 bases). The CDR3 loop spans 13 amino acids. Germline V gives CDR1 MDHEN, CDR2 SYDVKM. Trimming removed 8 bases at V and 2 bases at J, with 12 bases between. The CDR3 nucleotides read TGTGCCAGCCTCCAGGGCCTTCAAGAGACCCAGTACTTC. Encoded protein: CASLQGLQETQYF.

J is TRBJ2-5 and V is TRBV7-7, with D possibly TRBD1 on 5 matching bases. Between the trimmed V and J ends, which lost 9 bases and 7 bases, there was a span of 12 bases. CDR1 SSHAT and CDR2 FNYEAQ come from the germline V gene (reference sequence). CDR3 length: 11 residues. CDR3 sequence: CASKGSGTQYF. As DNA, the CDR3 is TGTGCCAGTAAGGGGTCTGGGACCCAGTACTTC.

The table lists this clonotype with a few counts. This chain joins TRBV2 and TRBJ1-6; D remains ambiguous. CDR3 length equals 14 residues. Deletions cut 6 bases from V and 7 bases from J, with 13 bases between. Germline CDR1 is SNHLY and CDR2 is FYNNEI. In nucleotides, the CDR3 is TGTGCCAGCAGCGTACAGCCCTCCAATTCACCCCTCCACTTT. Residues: CASSVQPSNSPLHF.

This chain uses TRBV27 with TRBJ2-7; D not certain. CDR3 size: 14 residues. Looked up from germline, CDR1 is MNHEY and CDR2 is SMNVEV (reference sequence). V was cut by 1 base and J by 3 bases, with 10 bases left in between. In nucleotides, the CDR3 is TGTGCCAGCAGTTTATACGCAGACAACTACGAGCAGTACGTC. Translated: CASSLYADNYEQYV.

CDR3 sequence reads: CASSLDSNEQFF. The CDR3 DNA reads TGTGCCAGCAGCTTGGATTCTAATGAGCAGTTCTTC. The J gene is TRBJ2-1, the V gene TRBV5-4; D is ambiguous. Per the germline V gene, CDR1 is SGHNT and CDR2 is YYREEE (reference sequence). The CDR3 length is 12 residues. V lost 0 bases and J 7 bases, leaving 5 bases between the germline ends.

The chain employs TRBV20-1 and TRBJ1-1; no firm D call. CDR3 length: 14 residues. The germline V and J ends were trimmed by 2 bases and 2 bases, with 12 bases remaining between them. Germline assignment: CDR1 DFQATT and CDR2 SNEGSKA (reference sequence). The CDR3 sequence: CSARNPSGNTEAFF. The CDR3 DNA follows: TGCAGTGCTAGAAACCCCTCGGGAAACACTGAAGCTTTCTTT.

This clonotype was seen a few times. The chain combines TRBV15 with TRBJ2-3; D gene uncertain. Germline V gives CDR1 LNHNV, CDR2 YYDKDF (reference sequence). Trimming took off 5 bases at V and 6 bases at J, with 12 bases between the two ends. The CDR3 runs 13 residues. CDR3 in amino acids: CATSDALRDTQYF. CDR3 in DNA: TGTGCCACCAGCGACGCCCTCCGGGATACGCAGTATTTT.

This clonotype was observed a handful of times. CDR3 region: CASSLNSPATNEKLFF. The CDR3 nucleotides read TGTGCCAGCAGTTTAAACAGTCCTGCAACTAATGAAAAACTGTTTTTT. This rearrangement joins TRBV12-3 or TRBV12-4 to TRBJ1-4, with D hard to call. V lost 2 bases and J 0 bases, leaving 10 bases between the germline ends. The CDR3 is 16 residues long.

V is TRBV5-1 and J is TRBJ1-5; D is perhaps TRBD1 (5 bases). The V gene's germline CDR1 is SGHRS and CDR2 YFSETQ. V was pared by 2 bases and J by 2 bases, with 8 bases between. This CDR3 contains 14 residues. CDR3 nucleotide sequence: TGCGCCAGCAGCTTCGGGGCGGGCAATCAGCCCCAGCATTTT. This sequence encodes CASSFGAGNQPQHF. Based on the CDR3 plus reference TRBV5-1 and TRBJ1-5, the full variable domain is KAGVTQTPRYLIKTRGQQVTLSCSPISGHRSVSWYQQTPGQGLQFLFEYFSETQRNKGNFPGRFSGRQFSNSRSEMNVSTLELGDSALYLCASSFGAGNQPQHFGDGTRLSIL.

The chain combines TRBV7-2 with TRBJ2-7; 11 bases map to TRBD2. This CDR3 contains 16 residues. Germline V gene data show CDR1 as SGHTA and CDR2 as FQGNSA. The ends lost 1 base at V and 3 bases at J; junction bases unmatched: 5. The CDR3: CASSLGLAGGYYEQYF. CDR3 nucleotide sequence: TGTGCCAGCAGCTTAGGGTTAGCGGGAGGGTACTACGAGCAGTACTTC.

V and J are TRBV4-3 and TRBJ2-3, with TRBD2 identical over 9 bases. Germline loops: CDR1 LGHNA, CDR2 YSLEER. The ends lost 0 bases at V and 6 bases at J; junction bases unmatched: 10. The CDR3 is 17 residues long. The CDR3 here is CASSQDRAGGPMDTQYF. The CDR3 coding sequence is TGCGCCAGCAGCCAAGATAGGGCGGGAGGGCCCATGGATACGCAGTATTTT.

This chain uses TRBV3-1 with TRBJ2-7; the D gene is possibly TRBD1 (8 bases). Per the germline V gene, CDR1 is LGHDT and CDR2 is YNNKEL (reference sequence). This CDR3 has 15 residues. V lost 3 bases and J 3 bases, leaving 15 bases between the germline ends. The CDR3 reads CASSQGGTGDYEQYV. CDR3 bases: TGTGCCAGCAGCCAGGGAGGGACAGGAGACTACGAGCAGTACGTC.